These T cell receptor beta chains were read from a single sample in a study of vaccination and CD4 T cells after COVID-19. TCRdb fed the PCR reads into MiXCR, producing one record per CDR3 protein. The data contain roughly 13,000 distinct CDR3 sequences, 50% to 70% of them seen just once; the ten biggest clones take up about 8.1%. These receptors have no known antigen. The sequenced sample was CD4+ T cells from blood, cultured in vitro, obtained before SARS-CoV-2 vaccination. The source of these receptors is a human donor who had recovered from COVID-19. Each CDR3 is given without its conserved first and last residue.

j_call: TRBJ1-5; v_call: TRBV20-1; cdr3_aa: SARAGTGGNQPQH
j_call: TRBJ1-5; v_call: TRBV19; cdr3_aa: ASSSRANSNQPQH
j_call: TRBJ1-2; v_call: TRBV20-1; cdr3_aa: SARASFSTGGGNYGYT
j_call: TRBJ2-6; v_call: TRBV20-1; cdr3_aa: SARDPRTGGSGANVLT
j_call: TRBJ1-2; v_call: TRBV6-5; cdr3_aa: ASSYLVGYGYT
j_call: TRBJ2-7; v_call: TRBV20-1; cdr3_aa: SATLGLAGTYEQY
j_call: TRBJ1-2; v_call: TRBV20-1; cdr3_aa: SARPTVGYT
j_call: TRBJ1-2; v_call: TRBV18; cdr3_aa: ASSPGQAYGYT
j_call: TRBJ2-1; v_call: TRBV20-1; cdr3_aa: SARPNIGLSNEQF
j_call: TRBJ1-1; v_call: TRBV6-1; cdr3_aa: ASNPTGRRTEAF
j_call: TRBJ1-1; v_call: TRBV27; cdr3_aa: TSSTRLIWRTMNTEAF
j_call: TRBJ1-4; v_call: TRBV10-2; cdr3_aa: ASRATGGKLF
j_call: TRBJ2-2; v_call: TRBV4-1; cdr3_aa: ASSQRPAGANTGELF
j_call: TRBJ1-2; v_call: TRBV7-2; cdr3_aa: ASSSGGTGGWGYT
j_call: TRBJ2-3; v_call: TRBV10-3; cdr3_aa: APGGGWVSDTQY
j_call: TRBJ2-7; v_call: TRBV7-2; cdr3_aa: ASSLGPLYEQY
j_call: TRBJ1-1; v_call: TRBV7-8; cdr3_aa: ASGRMTNTEAF
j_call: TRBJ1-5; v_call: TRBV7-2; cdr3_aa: ASSLAVWVQPQH
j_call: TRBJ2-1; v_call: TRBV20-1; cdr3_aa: SAPGLAGTYNEQF
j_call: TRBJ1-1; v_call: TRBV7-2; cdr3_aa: ASSPKGRRNTEAF
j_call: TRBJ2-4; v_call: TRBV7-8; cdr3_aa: ASSLARGNIQY
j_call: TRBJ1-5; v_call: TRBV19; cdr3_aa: ASTKQGAGQPQH
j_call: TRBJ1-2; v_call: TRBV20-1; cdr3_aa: SARDKPGGYT
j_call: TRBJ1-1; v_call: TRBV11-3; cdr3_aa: ASSRTTGGTEAF
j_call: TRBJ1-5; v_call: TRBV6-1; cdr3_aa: ASSGGWDRSHSNQPQH
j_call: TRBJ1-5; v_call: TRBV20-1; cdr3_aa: SAEGQGQGALTNQPQH
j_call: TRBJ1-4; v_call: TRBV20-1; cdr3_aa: SATSGAATNEKLF
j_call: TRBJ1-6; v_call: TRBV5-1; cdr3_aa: ASSARGSSYNSPLH
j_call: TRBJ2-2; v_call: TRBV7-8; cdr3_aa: TSSLGAGGNTGELF
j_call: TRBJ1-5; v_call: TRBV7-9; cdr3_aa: ASSWGNQPQH
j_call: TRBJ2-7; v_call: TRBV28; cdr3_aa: ASSSNRPYEQY
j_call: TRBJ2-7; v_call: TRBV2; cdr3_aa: ASSVVNSYEQY
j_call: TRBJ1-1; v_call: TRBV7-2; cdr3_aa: ASSLAPGSGTEAF
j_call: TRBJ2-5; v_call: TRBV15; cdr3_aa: ATSRDQPGGSLAETQY
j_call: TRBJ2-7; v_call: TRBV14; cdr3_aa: ASSQFKLGDYEQY
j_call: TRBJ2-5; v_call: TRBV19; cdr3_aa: ASSQGFFLETQY
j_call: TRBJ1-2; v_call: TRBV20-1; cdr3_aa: SARTGTGDAGYT
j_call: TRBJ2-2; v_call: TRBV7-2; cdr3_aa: ASSAGRRELF
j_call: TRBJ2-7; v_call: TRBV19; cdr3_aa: ASSRKTGMEGYEQY
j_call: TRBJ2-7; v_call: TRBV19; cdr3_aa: ASSLAGKTYEQY
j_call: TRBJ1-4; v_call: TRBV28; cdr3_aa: ASSFAGGLF
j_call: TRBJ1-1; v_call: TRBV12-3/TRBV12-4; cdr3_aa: ASSTTGRGNTEAF
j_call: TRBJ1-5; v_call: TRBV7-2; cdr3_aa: ASSIRQGVQPQH
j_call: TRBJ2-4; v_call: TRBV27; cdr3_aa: ASQSGQNKNIQY
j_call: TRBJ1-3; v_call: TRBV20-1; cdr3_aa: SARVELPGNTIY
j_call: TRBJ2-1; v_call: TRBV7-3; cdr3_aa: ASSSAGGGNYNEQF
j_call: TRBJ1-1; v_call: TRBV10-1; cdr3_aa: ASSIKTGAEAF
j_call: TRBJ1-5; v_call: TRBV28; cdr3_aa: ASSPAGRDSNQPQH
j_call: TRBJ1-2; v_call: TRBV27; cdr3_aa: ATSRGNSNYGYT
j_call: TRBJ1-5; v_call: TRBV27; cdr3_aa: ASSLRPDSNQPQH
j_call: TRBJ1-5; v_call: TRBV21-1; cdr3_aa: ASSEGGDRAGSNQPQH